This record covers a single T cell receptor (beta chain). Which antigen it targets is not known. There are no base qualities to consult, and no much larger clone falls within one base. These data belong to a study of cytotoxic CD8 clonotypes in ibrutinib-treated CLL (dated by TCRdb to the early 2020s). Regarding the research as a whole: The cohort had 11 relapsed/refractory and approximately 15 treatment-naive patients; 17 to 18 were IGHV unmutated. Partial responses were observed in about 25 patients and complete responses in 2; after a median follow-up of around 68 months, remission was maintained in roughly 15 patients and progression was observed in approximately twelve. Samples at response were collected after a median of about 12 months of treatment, with a range of roughly 6 to 36 months. Samples averaged around 280,000 productive templates and 94,082 productive rearrangements. Of the 86 participants in the trial, about 26 had longitudinal samples available. Cryopreserved peripheral blood mononuclear cells were obtained prior to treatment, at the time of response, and at either disease progression or sustained remission.

Approximately 2 micrograms of genomic DNA were extracted from cryopreserved PBMCs for TCR beta library preparation. Longitudinal blood samples from CLL patients on ibrutinib monotherapy underwent high-throughput TCR beta sequencing. Patients were enrolled in a phase 2 open-label single-center ibrutinib monotherapy trial. CDR1 SNHLY and CDR2 FYNNEI are derived from the germline V gene. From cysteine to phenylalanine, the CDR3 is 14 amino acids long. Only CDR3 DNA is held: 42 bases, read in frame from base 1. V is pared back by 1 base and J by 7 bases, with 14 bases lying between the germline termini. On a MiSeq, deep resolution sequencing aimed for a depth between 1 in 1 million and 1 in 200,000 T cells, with each clonotype covered roughly 10x on average. The immunoSEQ hsTCRB Kit was used to generate TCR beta libraries. As for the authors' bioinformatics: ImmunoSEQ Data Assistant and ImmunoSEQ Analyzer were used for data analysis, and V, D and J genes were assigned according to IMGT definitions. Clonality, which ranges from 0 to 1, was calculated as one minus the normalized Shannon entropy of productive rearrangement frequencies. Only overrepresented clonotypes making up at least 0.05% of each patient's repertoire were included in the public clonotype analysis. Some 13 repertoires from age-matched healthy donors, obtained from immuneACCESS, served as clonality controls. The source is immuneACCESS, and TCRdb retained only in-frame sequences with V and J called. Part of the clones is not carried over; for the studies checked, unresolved V genes explain less than half of this, and the remainder is unexplained. The V and J calls and clone size come from that table; D and trimming were worked out from the DNA. Within this sample are 300,000 to 350,000 clones, with roughly 85% of them counted one time only. The ten largest make up about 6.7% of the sample.

Overall study results and their limits: Sampling times were not matched between patients in sustained remission and patients whose disease was progressing, and lymph node repertoires were not examined. At ibrutinib response clonality went up, during sustained remission it held steady, and at progression it dropped back toward baseline. Baseline clonality was found to be higher than that of age-matched healthy donors and was strongly correlated with circulating CD8+ T-cell counts. Public clonotypes were rare and either shrank or stayed stable during treatment, and the rise in clonality at ibrutinib response reflected expansion of private clonotypes.

The sample consisted of PBMCs, taken before ibrutinib treatment. The sequence was obtained from a human donor with chronic lymphocytic leukemia. The V gene is TRBV2 and the J gene is TRBJ2-7; TRBD2 is possibly the D segment (5 matching bases). The sequenced DNA is TGTGCCAGCAGTGAAGACGGAGGTTACTATGAGCAGTACTTC. This yields the protein CASSEDGGYYEQYF.